The present TCR beta chain was sequenced within a study of tumor-infiltrating lymphocytes in oesophageal squamous cell carcinoma. MiXCR was run by TCRdb on the PCR reads, yielding one entry per CDR3 protein. The table records roughly 13,000 distinct CDR3 sequences, under 60% of them present only once. CDR3 length: 15 residues. J lost 4 bases, V lost 7 bases, and 7 bases had no gene match. This TCR was sampled from a male donor with esophageal squamous cell carcinoma. The sequenced material came from blood. V usage is TRBV12-3 or TRBV12-4 and J usage is TRBJ2-5; 12 positions agree with TRBD2. The CDR3 DNA reads as TGTGCCAGCACCCGGCTAGCGGGAGGGGGAGAGACCCAGTACTTC. It is translated as CASTRLAGGGETQYF.